These 16 T cell receptor beta chains came from one sample sequenced in a study of blood T cell repertoires in COVID-19 (dated by TCRdb to 2018 to 2020). Receptor libraries were prepared by the immunoSEQ multiplex PCR assay. Imported from immuneACCESS, the table was reduced by TCRdb to in-frame sequences with V and J called. These copies leave out some clones; in studies compared against another copy, an unresolved V gene accounts for under half, and the cause of the remainder is not known. The sample records 320,000 or so clones, around 85% of which are singletons. About 2% of the sample is held by the ten biggest clonotypes. Specimen: PBMCs or T cells enriched from blood (not recorded which). The origin of the receptors is a woman aged 25 to 39 who had been exposed to COVID-19.

The chain joins TRBV30 to TRBJ2-7, with D possibly TRBD1 on 6 matching bases. CDR1 GTSNPN and CDR2 SVGIG come from the germline V gene (reference sequence). This CDR3 comprises 14 residues. The V end lost 0 bases, the J end lost 5 bases, and 14 bases lay between the germline ends. The CDR3 protein is CAWSVGRGKNEQYF. The CDR3 region has the DNA TGTGCCTGGAGTGTAGGCAGGGGCAAGAACGAGCAGTACTTC.

V usage is TRBV5-1 and J usage is TRBJ2-3; 11 bases fit TRBD2. Germline lookup yields CDR1 SGHRS and CDR2 YFSETQ. After removal of 4 bases from V and 1 base from J, the junction contained 23 bases not matched to a gene. This CDR3 contains 22 residues. CDR3 sequence: CASSPSPGIAGGRLGGTDTQYF. The CDR3 DNA follows: TGCGCCAGCAGCCCATCTCCCGGGATAGCGGGAGGGAGACTTGGGGGCACAGATACGCAGTATTTT.

V gene TRBV3-1 (or the pseudogene TRBV3-2) combines with J gene TRBJ2-3, with 13 bases fitting TRBD2. The junction had 14 bases not matched to a gene; V was cut back by 2 bases and J by 6 bases. CDR3 length equals 19 residues. Looked up from germline, CDR1 is LGHDT and CDR2 is YNNKEL (reference sequence). The DNA for the CDR3 is TGTGCCAGCAGCCAACCCCGAGAGGGACTAGCGGGACTGAAGGATACGCAGTATTTT. Translated: CASSQPREGLAGLKDTQYF.

J is TRBJ1-5 and V is TRBV10-2; D is unclear. CDR3 length: 14 amino acids. The V gene's germline CDR1 is WSHSY and CDR2 SAAADI. V was clipped by 8 bases and J by 0 bases, with 11 bases between them. Here the CDR3 reads CASSPDYSNQPQHF. CDR3 DNA: TGCGCCAGCTCGCCTGACTATAGCAATCAGCCCCAGCATTTT.

The chain recombines TRBV2 with TRBJ1-5, with TRBD1 matching 7 bases. CDR1 is SNHLY and CDR2 is FYNNEI in the germline V gene. The CDR3 contains 14 residues. With 6 bases clipped from V and 3 bases from J, the junction kept 5 bases outside the gene matches. CDR3 bases: TGTGCCAGCAGAAGACAGGGCGACAATCAGCCCCAGCATTTT. Amino acids: CASRRQGDNQPQHF.

This sequence joins TRBV13 and TRBJ1-4; possible D gene TRBD1, 5 bases. CDR1 is PRHDT and CDR2 is FYEKMQ in the germline V gene (reference sequence). The CDR3 is made up of 13 amino acids. Trimming pared 8 bases from V and 0 bases from J, leaving 7 bases between. The CDR3 loop is CASGTATNEKLFF. CDR3 DNA: TGTGCCAGCGGGACTGCAACTAATGAAAAACTGTTTTTT.

The chain carries TRBV30 and TRBJ1-2; 8 positions agree with TRBD1. This CDR3 contains 16 residues. Losses at the gene ends were 2 bases for V and 5 bases for J; bases not matched to a gene: 13. CDR1 and CDR2 from the germline V gene are GTSNPN and SVGIG (reference sequence). The DNA of the CDR3 is TGTGCCTGGAGTCGCTCAGGGGGCGGATCGAAGTATGGCTACACCTTC. This sequence encodes CAWSRSGGGSKYGYTF. Looking up the rest from reference TRBV30 and TRBJ1-2 gives the full variable domain: SQTIHQWPATLVQPVGSPLSLECTVEGTSNPNLYWYRQAAGRGLQLLFYSVGIGQISSEVPQNLSASRPQDRQFILSSKKLLLSDSGFYLCAWSRSGGGSKYGYTFGSGTRLTVV.

This clone was observed a single time. The V gene is TRBV7-2, the J gene TRBJ2-1; D may be TRBD2 (6 bases). The CDR3 sequence is 14 residues long. Germline-derived CDR1 and CDR2 are SGHTA and FQGNSA. V dropped 4 bases and J dropped 6 bases, with 13 bases sitting between them. The CDR3 sequence is CASSSGTSSNEQFF. The CDR3 DNA follows: TGTGCCAGCAGCTCCGGAACTAGCTCCAATGAGCAGTTCTTC.

The chain combines TRBV7-9 with TRBJ1-5; 8 nucleotides match TRBD1. Germline CDR1 and CDR2: SEHNR and FQNEAQ (reference sequence). J lost 4 bases, V lost 6 bases, and 5 bases had no gene match. The CDR3 totals 14 residues. The CDR3 region is CASSWGQVNQPQHF. CDR3 DNA: TGTGCCAGCAGTTGGGGACAGGTGAATCAGCCCCAGCATTTT.

The chain is built from TRBV5-6 and TRBJ1-5, with D possibly being TRBD1 (6 bases). Germline lookup yields CDR1 SGHDT and CDR2 YYEEEE. Trimming removed 4 bases from V and 4 bases from J, with 12 bases in between. This CDR3 is built from 14 residues. The CDR3 reads CASSTPGTNQPQHF. For the CDR3, the DNA is TGTGCCAGCAGCACACCCGGGACAAATCAGCCCCAGCATTTT.

V usage is TRBV29-1 and J usage is TRBJ2-7; TRBD2 is a possible D gene (5 bases). The V and J ends lost 3 bases and 4 bases respectively, with 13 bases between them. The germline CDR1 and CDR2 sequences are SQVTM and ANQGSEA. The length of the CDR3 is 13 residues. The CDR3 loop is CSVESDGGYEQYF. CDR3 nucleotides: TGCAGCGTTGAGTCGGACGGCGGGTACGAGCAGTACTTC.

The chain joins TRBV4-3 to TRBJ2-5; possibly TRBD1 for D (6 bases). The CDR3 consists of 15 residues. V was cut by 1 base and J by 4 bases, with 13 bases left in between. CDR1 and CDR2 from the germline V gene are LGHNA and YSLEER. CDR3 DNA sequence: TGCGCCAGCAGCCAAGGAGGACAGACTGGAGAGACCCAGTACTTC. Translating it yields CASSQGGQTGETQYF.

In its sample, this clone was seen once. The chain combines TRBV5-4 with TRBJ1-6; TRBD1 might be the D (5 bases). The CDR3 runs 14 residues. In germline, CDR1 is SGHNT, CDR2 YYREEE (reference sequence). V was trimmed by 7 bases and J by 8 bases, leaving 16 bases between them. The CDR3: CASCVGRGDSPLHF. CDR3 nucleotide sequence: TGTGCCAGCTGCGTAGGCCGGGGGGATTCACCCCTCCACTTT.

The genes are TRBV27 and TRBJ2-1; TRBD2 agrees at 8 bases. Germline lookup yields CDR1 MNHEY and CDR2 SMNVEV (reference sequence). This CDR3 is 14 amino acids long. V shed 10 bases, J shed 8 bases, and the junction held 13 bases outside the gene matches. The CDR3 DNA follows: TGTGCCACCCGGACGGGGGGGGCTTGGGATGAGCAGTTCTTC. Translation gives CATRTGGAWDEQFF.

V usage is TRBV5-4 and J usage is TRBJ1-5; D possibly corresponds to TRBD1 (6 bases). The V end lost 0 bases, the J end lost 2 bases, and 9 bases lay between the germline ends. Germline loops: CDR1 SGHNT, CDR2 YYREEE (reference sequence). The CDR3 loop spans 15 amino acids. CDR3 bases: TGTGCCAGCAGCTTGGGGACAGACGGCAATCAGCCCCAGCATTTT. Its protein is CASSLGTDGNQPQHF.

This clone was picked up one time. The V and J genes are TRBV7-6 and TRBJ1-3; no reliable D call. Between the trimmed V and J ends, which lost 1 base and 3 bases, there was a span of 13 bases. The CDR3 extends over 16 amino acids. CDR1 and CDR2 (germline): SGHVS, FNYEAQ. The CDR3 here is CASSLEVRAGGNTIYF. As DNA, the CDR3 is TGTGCCAGCAGCTTAGAGGTCCGGGCGGGTGGAAACACCATATATTTT.